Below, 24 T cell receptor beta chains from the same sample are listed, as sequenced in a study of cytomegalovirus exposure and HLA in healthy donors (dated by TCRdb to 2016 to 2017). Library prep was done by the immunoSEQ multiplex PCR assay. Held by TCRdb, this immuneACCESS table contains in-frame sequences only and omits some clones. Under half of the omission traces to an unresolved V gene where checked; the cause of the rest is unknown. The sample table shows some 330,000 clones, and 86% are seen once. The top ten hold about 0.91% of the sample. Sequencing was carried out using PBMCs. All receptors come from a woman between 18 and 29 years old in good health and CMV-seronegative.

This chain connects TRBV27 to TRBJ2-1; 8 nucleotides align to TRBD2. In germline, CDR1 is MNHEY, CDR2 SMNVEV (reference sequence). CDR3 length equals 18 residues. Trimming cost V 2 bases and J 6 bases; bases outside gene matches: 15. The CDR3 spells CASSLTTPSGRVTNEQFF. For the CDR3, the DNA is TGTGCCAGCAGTTTAACCACCCCCAGCGGGAGAGTTACCAATGAGCAGTTCTTC.

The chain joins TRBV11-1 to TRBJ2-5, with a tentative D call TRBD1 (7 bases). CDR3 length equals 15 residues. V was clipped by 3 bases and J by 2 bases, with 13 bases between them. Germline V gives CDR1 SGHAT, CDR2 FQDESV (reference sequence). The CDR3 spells CASSFGQGGQETQYF. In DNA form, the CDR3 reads TGTGCCAGCAGCTTTGGTCAGGGGGGTCAAGAGACCCAGTACTTC. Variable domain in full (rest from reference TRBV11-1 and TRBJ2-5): EAEVAQSPRYKITEKSQAVAFWCDPISGHATLYWYRQILGQGPELLVQFQDESVVDDSQLPKDRFSAERLKGVDSTLKIQPAELGDSAMYLCASSFGQGGQETQYFGPGTRLLVL.

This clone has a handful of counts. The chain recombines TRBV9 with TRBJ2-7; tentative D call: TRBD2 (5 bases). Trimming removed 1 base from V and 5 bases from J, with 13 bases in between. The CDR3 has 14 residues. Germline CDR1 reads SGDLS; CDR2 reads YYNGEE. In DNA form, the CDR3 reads TGTGCCAGCAGCGTATCAACTAGTGGTAACGAGCAGTACTTC. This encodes CASSVSTSGNEQYF.

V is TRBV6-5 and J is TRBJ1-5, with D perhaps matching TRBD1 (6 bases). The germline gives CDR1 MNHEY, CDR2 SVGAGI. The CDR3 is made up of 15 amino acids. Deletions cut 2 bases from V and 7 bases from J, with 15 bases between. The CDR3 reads CASSYGLGAVQPQHF. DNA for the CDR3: TGTGCCAGCAGTTACGGATTGGGGGCGGTCCAGCCCCAGCATTTT.

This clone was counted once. CDR3 protein: CASSFLLAEAFF. The DNA of the CDR3 is TGTGCCAGCAGCTTTTTACTAGCTGAAGCTTTCTTT. The V gene is TRBV13, the J gene TRBJ1-1; D gene uncertain. The CDR3 totals 12 residues. Germline V CDR1 and CDR2: PRHDT, FYEKMQ (reference sequence). Deletions cut 3 bases from V and 6 bases from J, with 8 bases between.

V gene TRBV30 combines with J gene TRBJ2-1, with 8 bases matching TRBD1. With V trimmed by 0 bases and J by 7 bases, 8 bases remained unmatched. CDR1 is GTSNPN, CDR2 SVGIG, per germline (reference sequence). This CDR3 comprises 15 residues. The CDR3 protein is CAWSVQGAFPNEQFF. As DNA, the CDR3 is TGTGCCTGGAGTGTTCAGGGGGCTTTTCCGAATGAGCAGTTCTTC.

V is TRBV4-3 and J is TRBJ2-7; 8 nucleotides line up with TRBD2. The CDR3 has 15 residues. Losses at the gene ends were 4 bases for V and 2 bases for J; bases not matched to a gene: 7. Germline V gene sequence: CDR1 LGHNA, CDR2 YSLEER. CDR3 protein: CASSPNSGDAYEQYF. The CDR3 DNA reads TGCGCCAGCAGCCCAAATAGCGGGGACGCCTACGAGCAGTACTTC.

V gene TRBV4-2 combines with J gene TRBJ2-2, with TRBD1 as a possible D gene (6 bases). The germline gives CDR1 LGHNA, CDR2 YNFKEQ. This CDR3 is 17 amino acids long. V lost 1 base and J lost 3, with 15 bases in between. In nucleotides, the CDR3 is TGTGCCAGCAGCCAAGCACCCGGGGACACTTACACCGGGGAGCTGTTTTTT. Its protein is CASSQAPGDTYTGELFF.

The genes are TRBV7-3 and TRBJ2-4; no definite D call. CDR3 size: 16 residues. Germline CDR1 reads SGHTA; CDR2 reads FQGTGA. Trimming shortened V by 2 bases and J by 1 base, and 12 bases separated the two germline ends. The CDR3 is CASSLEVGWAKNIQYF. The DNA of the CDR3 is TGTGCCAGCAGCTTAGAGGTCGGATGGGCCAAAAACATTCAGTACTTC. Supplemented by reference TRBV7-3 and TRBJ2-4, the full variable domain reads GAGVSQTPSNKVTEKGKYVELRCDPISGHTALYWYRQSLGQGPEFLIYFQGTGAADDSGLPNDRFFAVRPEGSVSTLKIQRTERGDSAVYLCASSLEVGWAKNIQYFGAGTRLSVL.

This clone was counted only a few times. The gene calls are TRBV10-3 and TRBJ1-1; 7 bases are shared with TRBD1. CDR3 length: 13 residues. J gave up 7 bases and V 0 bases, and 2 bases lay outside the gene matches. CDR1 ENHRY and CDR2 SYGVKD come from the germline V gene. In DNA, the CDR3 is TGTGCCATCAGTGAGTCGCGGGACAGTGAAGCTTTCTTT. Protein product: CAISESRDSEAFF.

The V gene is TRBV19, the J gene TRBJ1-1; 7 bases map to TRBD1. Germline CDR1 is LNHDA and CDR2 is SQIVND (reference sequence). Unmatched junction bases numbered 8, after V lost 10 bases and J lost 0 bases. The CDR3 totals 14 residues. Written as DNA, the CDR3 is TGTGCCACCCGGGAACAGGGGTTGAACACTGAAGCTTTCTTT. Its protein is CATREQGLNTEAFF.

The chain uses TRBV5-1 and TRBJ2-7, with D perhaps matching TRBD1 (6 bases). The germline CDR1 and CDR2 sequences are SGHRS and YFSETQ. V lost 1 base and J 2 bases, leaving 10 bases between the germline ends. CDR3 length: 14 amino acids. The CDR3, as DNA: TGCGCCAGCAGCTTGCAGGCAGGGGCCTACGAGCAGTACTTC. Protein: CASSLQAGAYEQYF.

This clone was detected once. CDR3 coding DNA: TGTGCCAGCAGCTTAGACGGGATAGGACGGAGGGTCGGCGGGGAGCTGTTTTTT. It codes for CASSLDGIGRRVGGELFF. The rearrangement uses TRBV7-6 and TRBJ2-2; tentative D call: TRBD2 (6 bases). Deletions cut 1 base from V and 7 bases from J, with 22 bases between. Germline CDR1 reads SGHVS; CDR2 reads FNYEAQ. The CDR3 runs to 18 residues.

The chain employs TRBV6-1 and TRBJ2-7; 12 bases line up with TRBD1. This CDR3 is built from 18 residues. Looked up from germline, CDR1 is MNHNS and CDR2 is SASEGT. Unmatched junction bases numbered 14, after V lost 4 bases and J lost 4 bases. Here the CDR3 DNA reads TGTGCCAGCAGTGCCGGGACAGGGGGCGCCGGGGGTCTTTACGAGCAGTACTTC. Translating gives CASSAGTGGAGGLYEQYF.

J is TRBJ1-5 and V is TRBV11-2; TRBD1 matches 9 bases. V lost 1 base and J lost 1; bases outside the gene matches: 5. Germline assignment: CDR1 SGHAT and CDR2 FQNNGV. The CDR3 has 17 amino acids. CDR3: CASSLGLTGGSNQPQHF. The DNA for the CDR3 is TGTGCCAGCAGCTTAGGTTTGACAGGGGGGAGCAATCAGCCCCAGCATTTT.

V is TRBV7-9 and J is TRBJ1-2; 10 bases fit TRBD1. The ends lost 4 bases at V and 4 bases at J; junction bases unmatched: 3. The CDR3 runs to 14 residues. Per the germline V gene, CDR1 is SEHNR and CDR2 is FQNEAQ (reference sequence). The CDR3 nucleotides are TGTGCCAGCAGCTCCTGGGACAGGGGCTATGGCTACACCTTC. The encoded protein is CASSSWDRGYGYTF.

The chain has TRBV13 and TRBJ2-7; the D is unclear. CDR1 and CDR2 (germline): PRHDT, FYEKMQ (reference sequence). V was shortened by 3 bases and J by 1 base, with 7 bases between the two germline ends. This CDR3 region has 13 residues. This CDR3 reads CASSFKRSYEQYF. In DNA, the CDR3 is TGTGCCAGCAGCTTCAAACGGTCCTACGAGCAGTACTTC.

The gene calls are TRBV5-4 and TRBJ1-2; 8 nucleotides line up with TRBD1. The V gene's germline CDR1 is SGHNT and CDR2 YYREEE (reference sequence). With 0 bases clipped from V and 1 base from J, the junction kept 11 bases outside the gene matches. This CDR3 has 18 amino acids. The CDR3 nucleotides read TGTGCCAGCAGCTTGGATAGTCAGGGGGCCGATTATAACTATGGCTACACCTTC. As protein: CASSLDSQGADYNYGYTF.

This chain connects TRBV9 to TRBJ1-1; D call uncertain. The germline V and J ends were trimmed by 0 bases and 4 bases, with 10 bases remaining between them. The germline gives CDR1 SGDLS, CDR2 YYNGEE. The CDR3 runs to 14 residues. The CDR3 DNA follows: TGTGCCAGCAGCGTAGACCGGCGGGGCACTGAAGCTTTCTTT. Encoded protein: CASSVDRRGTEAFF.

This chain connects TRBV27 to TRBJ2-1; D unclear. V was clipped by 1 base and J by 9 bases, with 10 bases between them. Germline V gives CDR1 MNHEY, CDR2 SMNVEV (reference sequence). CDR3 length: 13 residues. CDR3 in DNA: TGTGCCAGCAGTTTATACGTGTTCGGTGAGCAGTTCTTC. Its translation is CASSLYVFGEQFF.

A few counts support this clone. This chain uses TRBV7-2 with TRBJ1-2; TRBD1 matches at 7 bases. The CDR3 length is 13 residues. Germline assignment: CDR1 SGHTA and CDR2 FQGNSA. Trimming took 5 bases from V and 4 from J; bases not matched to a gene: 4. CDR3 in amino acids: CASSPGQLYGYTF. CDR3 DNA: TGTGCCAGCAGCCCGGGACAGCTCTATGGCTACACCTTC.

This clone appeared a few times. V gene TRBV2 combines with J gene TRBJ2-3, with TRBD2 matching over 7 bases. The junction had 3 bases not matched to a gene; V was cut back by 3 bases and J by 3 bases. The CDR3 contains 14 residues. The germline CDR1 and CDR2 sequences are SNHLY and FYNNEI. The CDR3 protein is CASSDLGGTDTQYF. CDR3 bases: TGTGCCAGCAGTGACCTCGGGGGGACAGATACGCAGTATTTT.

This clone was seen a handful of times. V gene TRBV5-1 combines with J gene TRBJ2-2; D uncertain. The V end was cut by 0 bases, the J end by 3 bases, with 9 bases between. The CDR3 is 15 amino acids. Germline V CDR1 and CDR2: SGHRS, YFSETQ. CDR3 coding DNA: TGCGCCAGCAGCTTGGCGTCAGAGGACACCGGGGAGCTGTTTTTT. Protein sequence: CASSLASEDTGELFF.

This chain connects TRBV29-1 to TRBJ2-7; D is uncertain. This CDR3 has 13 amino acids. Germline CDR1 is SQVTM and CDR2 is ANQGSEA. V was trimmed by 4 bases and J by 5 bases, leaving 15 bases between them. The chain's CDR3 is CSVVGAFSDEQYF. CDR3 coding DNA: TGCAGCGTTGTCGGTGCTTTCAGCGACGAGCAGTACTTC.